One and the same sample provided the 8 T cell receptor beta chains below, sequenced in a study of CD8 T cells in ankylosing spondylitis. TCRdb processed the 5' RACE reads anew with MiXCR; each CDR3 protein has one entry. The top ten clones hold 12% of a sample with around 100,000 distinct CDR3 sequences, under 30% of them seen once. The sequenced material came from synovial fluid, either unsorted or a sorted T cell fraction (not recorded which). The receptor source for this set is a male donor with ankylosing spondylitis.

The CDR3 reads CASSPGGVSNYGYTF. As DNA, the CDR3 is TGCGCCAGCAGCCCTGGGGGAGTGAGTAACTATGGCTACACCTTC. The rearrangement links TRBV5-1 to TRBJ1-2, with D possibly being TRBD1 (5 bases). CDR3 length equals 15 residues. Trimming pared 4 bases from V and 1 base from J, leaving 14 bases between. The germline V gene has CDR1 SGHRS and CDR2 YFSETQ.

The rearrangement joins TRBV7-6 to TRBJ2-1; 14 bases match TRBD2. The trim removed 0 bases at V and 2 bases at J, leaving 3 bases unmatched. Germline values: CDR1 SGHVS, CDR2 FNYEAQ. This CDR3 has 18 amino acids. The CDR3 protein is CASSLAQTSGRAYNEQFF. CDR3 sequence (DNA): TGTGCCAGCAGCTTAGCCCAGACTAGCGGGAGGGCCTACAATGAGCAGTTCTTC.

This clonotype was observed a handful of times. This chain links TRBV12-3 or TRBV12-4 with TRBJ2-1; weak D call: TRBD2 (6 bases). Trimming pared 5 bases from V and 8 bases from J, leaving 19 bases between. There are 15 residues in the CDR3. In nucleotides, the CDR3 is TGTGCCAGCAGTCCAGGGACTGTACGGCGCGATGAGCAGTTCTTC. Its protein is CASSPGTVRRDEQFF.

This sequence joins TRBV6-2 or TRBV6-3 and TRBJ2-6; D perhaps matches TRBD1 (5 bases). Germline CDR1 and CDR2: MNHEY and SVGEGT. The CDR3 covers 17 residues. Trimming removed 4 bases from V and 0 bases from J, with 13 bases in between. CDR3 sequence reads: CASSSNRFFSGANVLTF. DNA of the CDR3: TGTGCCAGCAGTTCCAACAGGTTCTTCTCTGGGGCCAACGTCCTGACTTTC.

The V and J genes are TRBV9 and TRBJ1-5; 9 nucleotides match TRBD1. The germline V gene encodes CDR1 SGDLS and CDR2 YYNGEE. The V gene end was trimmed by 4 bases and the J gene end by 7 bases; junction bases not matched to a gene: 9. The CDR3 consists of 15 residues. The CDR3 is CASSSGDRDSQPQHF. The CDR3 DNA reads TGTGCCAGCAGCTCGGGGGACAGGGACAGCCAGCCCCAGCATTTT.

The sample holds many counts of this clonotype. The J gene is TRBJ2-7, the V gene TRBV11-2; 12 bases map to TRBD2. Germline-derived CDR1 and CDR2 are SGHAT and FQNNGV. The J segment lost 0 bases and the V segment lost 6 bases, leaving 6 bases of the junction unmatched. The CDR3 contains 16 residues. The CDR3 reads CASSRTSGTFSYEQYF. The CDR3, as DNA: TGTGCCAGCAGTCGGACTAGCGGGACGTTCTCCTACGAGCAGTACTTC.

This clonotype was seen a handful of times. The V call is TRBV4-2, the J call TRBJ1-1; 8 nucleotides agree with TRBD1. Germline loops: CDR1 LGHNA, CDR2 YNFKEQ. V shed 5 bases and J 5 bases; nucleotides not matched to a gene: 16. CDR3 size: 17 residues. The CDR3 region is CASSARAGGIFKTEAFF. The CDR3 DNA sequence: TGTGCCAGCAGCGCTCGTGCAGGGGGCATTTTCAAAACTGAAGCTTTCTTT.

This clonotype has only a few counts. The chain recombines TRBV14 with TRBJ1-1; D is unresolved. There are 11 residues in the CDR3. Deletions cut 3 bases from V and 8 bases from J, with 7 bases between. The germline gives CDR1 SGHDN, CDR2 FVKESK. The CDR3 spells CASSQTTEAFF. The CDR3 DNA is TGTGCCAGCAGCCAGACGACGGAAGCTTTCTTT. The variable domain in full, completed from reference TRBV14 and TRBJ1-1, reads EAGVTQFPSHSVIEKGQTVTLRCDPISGHDNLYWYRRVMGKEIKFLLHFVKESKQDESGMPNNRFLAERTGGTYSTLKVQPAELEDSGVYFCASSQTTEAFFGQGTRLTVV.